Shown below are 3 T cell receptor beta chains from a single sample sequenced in a study of CD8+ T cells in alopecia areata listed by TCRdb under 2018. Libraries were made using the immunoSEQ multiplex PCR assay. To provide template for TCR sequencing, every sample had RNA extracted and reverse transcribed into cDNA. Imported from immuneACCESS, the table was reduced by TCRdb to in-frame sequences with V and J called. These copies leave out some clones; in studies compared against another copy, an unresolved V gene accounts for under half, and the cause of the remainder is not known. The sample has over 150,000 clones on record, 58% of them singletons. The ten largest make up roughly 13% of the sample. Interpreted using the paper, the time point label stands for: 24 weeks on oral tofacitinib. What this sample's treatment or condition label stands for: oral pan-JAK inhibitor, 5-10 mg twice daily. The material was CD8+ T cells sorted from blood, obtained at week 24, from a patient treated with tofacitinib. The receptors were sampled from a human donor with alopecia areata.

V gene TRBV6-5 combines with J gene TRBJ1-5, with D uncertain. V lost 0 bases to trimming and J lost 4 bases, with 7 bases between them. The CDR3 loop spans 14 amino acids. Germline lookup yields CDR1 MNHEY and CDR2 SVGAGI. CDR3: CASSYSSGNQPQHF. CDR3 nucleotide sequence: TGTGCCAGCAGTTACTCATCCGGGAATCAGCCCCAGCATTTT.

The chain employs TRBV30 and TRBJ2-1; D is perhaps TRBD1 (6 bases). V lost 1 base and J 2 bases, leaving 9 bases between the germline ends. Germline CDR1 reads GTSNPN; CDR2 reads SVGIG (reference sequence). The CDR3 loop spans 14 amino acids. Here the CDR3 reads CAWSETGTYNEQFF. CDR3 in DNA: TGTGCCTGGAGTGAGACAGGTACCTACAATGAGCAGTTCTTC. The full variable domain, completed using reference TRBV30 and TRBJ2-1, is SQTIHQWPATLVQPVGSPLSLECTVEGTSNPNLYWYRQAAGRGLQLLFYSVGIGQISSEVPQNLSASRPQDRQFILSSKKLLLSDSGFYLCAWSETGTYNEQFFGPGTRLTVL.

This clone was observed many times. CDR3 region: CASSWTVGTGELFF. As DNA, the CDR3 is TGTGCCAGCAGTTGGACAGTGGGTACCGGGGAGCTGTTTTTT. V and J are TRBV6-1 and TRBJ2-2; D is perhaps TRBD1 (6 bases). In germline, CDR1 is MNHNS, CDR2 SASEGT. This CDR3 has 14 residues. Trimming removed 5 bases at V and 5 bases at J, with 12 bases between.